A selection of T cell receptor beta chains follows, all from one sample in a study of OX40 agonist ivuxolimab in advanced cancers. The method was immunoSEQ multiplex PCR; TCRdb's version includes in-frame clones alone and lacks a portion of them. The table records approximately 70,000 clones, roughly 80% of them present only once. The starting material was CD4+ or CD8+ T cells sorted from blood, obtained in a trial of the OX40 agonist ivuxolimab. The receptors were gathered from an adult with an advanced solid tumor such as melanoma, head and neck, liver or kidney cancer. Each CDR3 is given with its conserved first and last residue. D genes are given only for firm matches. Size is stated for part of the rows, as once, few or many counts, or as a class when the clone is expanded.

DNA: TGTGCCAGCAGAAACAGGATTACAGAAGGCTACACCTTC
CDR3: CASRNRITEGYTF
V: TRBV6-1
J: TRBJ1-2
size: NA
D: NA

DNA: TGTGCCAGCAGCCTCGGGACAACGAGGGACACTGAAGCTTTCTTT
CDR3: CASSLGTTRDTEAFF
V: TRBV5-6
J: TRBJ1-1
size: NA
D: NA

DNA: TGTGCCTGGAGTGTTACGACTAGTTTCGTAGGGGAGCTGTTTTTT
CDR3: CAWSVTTSFVGELFF
V: TRBV30
J: TRBJ2-2
size: few
D: NA

DNA: TGTGCCAGCAGTTACTCCAAGGAAAGAGATGCGTACTTC
CDR3: CASSYSKERDAYF
V: TRBV6-6
J: TRBJ2-7
size: NA
D: NA

DNA: TGTGCCAGCAGTTTCTCTAGCGGGAGTGATGAGACCCAGTACTTC
CDR3: CASSFSSGSDETQYF
V: TRBV28
J: TRBJ2-5
size: NA
D: TRBD2

DNA: TGTGCCAGCAGCGGCAACACAGATACGCAGTATTTT
CDR3: CASSGNTDTQYF
V: TRBV9
J: TRBJ2-3
size: few
D: NA

DNA: TGTGCCAGCCGATCCGGGACAGGGGATTGGTATGGCTACACCTTC
CDR3: CASRSGTGDWYGYTF
V: TRBV19
J: TRBJ1-2
size: NA
D: TRBD1

DNA: TGCGCCAGCACCCCGCTGGGGCAGGCGAACACCGGGGAGCTGTTTTTT
CDR3: CASTPLGQANTGELFF
V: TRBV5-1
J: TRBJ2-2
size: NA
D: NA

DNA: TGTGCCTGGAGTAGACCCGGGGGTGAGCAGTTCTTC
CDR3: CAWSRPGGEQFF
V: TRBV30
J: TRBJ2-1
size: NA
D: NA

DNA: TGTGCCAGCAGCTTAGGACAGGGGGTAGGGGGCACTGAAGCTTTCTTT
CDR3: CASSLGQGVGGTEAFF
V: TRBV7-9
J: TRBJ1-1
size: once
D: TRBD1

DNA: TGTGCCAGTAGTATCCCGGGGTCCGGGGAGCTGTTTTTT
CDR3: CASSIPGSGELFF
V: TRBV19
J: TRBJ2-2
size: NA
D: NA

DNA: TGTGCCACTACCGAGTGGGACAGGGACTCCGAGCAGTACTTC
CDR3: CATTEWDRDSEQYF
V: TRBV15
J: TRBJ2-7
size: NA
D: TRBD1

DNA: TGTGCCAGCAGCTTGGACAGGGTGGGTGAGCAGTACTTC
CDR3: CASSLDRVGEQYF
V: TRBV5-4
J: TRBJ2-7
size: once
D: NA

DNA: TGTGCCAGCAGTTACCTCTACGAGCAGTACTTC
CDR3: CASSYLYEQYF
V: TRBV6-5
J: TRBJ2-7
size: few
D: NA

DNA: TGTGCCAGCAGTTTTTTCGACACTGAAGCTTTCTTT
CDR3: CASSFFDTEAFF
V: TRBV27
J: TRBJ1-1
size: NA
D: NA

DNA: TGTGCCAGCAGTGCCCGGGACAGAACTTACAATGAGCAGTTCTTC
CDR3: CASSARDRTYNEQFF
V: TRBV6-1
J: TRBJ2-1
size: few
D: TRBD1

DNA: TGTGCCAGCACGACAGGGGAGGGCACTGAAGCTTTCTTT
CDR3: CASTTGEGTEAFF
V: TRBV18
J: TRBJ1-1
size: NA
D: TRBD1

DNA: TGTGCCAGCAGCTTAGTTGATGCATCTAACTATGGCTACACCTTC
CDR3: CASSLVDASNYGYTF
V: TRBV13
J: TRBJ1-2
size: NA
D: NA

DNA: TGTGCCAGCAGTTTACGGGGGGGGGCTAGCGGGAGTATTGGAGGGTCCTACGAGCAGTACTTC
CDR3: CASSLRGGASGSIGGSYEQYF
V: TRBV27
J: TRBJ2-7
size: NA
D: TRBD2

DNA: TGTGCCAGTAGTAGCCTAGCGGACGTCACAGATACGCAGTATTTT
CDR3: CASSSLADVTDTQYF
V: TRBV19
J: TRBJ2-3
size: NA
D: TRBD2

DNA: TGTGCCAGTAGTATGGCGGGAGGAGTACCGTTCTTC
CDR3: CASSMAGGVPFF
V: TRBV19
J: TRBJ2-1
size: NA
D: TRBD2

DNA: TGTGCCAGCAACCCCGACAGACCCGCTAGTGGCTACACCTTC
CDR3: CASNPDRPASGYTF
V: TRBV5-8
J: TRBJ1-2
size: NA
D: NA

DNA: TGTGCCAGCAAACCTGAGGGAGGGTGGCGGAATTCACCCCTCCACTTT
CDR3: CASKPEGGWRNSPLHF
V: TRBV19
J: TRBJ1-6
size: once
D: NA

DNA: TGTGCCAGCGGCCAGTCAGGATCAGGTGAAGCTTTCTTT
CDR3: CASGQSGSGEAFF
V: TRBV4-2
J: TRBJ1-1
size: NA
D: NA

DNA: TGTGCCACCAGCAGGGACAGGGCGGATTCACCCCTCCACTTT
CDR3: CATSRDRADSPLHF
V: TRBV15
J: TRBJ1-6
size: few
D: TRBD1

DNA: TGTGCCAGCAGCTTGATGCAGGGCACAGATACGCAGTATTTT
CDR3: CASSLMQGTDTQYF
V: TRBV5-6
J: TRBJ2-3
size: NA
D: NA

DNA: TGCGCCAGCAGCCAAGACGGGATCGGAGAAAAACTGTTTTTT
CDR3: CASSQDGIGEKLFF
V: TRBV4-1
J: TRBJ1-4
size: NA
D: NA

DNA: TGTGCCAGCAGTGAAGATCAGGGGTTCACCGGGGAGCTGTTTTTT
CDR3: CASSEDQGFTGELFF
V: TRBV2
J: TRBJ2-2
size: NA
D: NA

DNA: TGTGCCAGTAGTGCCGGGACAGCTCCTAACTATGGCTACACCTTC
CDR3: CASSAGTAPNYGYTF
V: TRBV19
J: TRBJ1-2
size: once
D: TRBD1

DNA: TGCGCCAGCAGTAAAGACCCGGGCACCGGGGAGCTGTTTTTT
CDR3: CASSKDPGTGELFF
V: TRBV5-1
J: TRBJ2-2
size: NA
D: NA

DNA: TGTGCCAGCAGTAGGACAGAAGAGACCCAGTACTTC
CDR3: CASSRTEETQYF
V: TRBV11-3
J: TRBJ2-5
size: few
D: NA

DNA: TGTGCCAGCAGTGATGGGCGGGGAGGCACAGATACGCAGTATTTT
CDR3: CASSDGRGGTDTQYF
V: TRBV2
J: TRBJ2-3
size: NA
D: NA

DNA: TGCGCCAGCAGCCAGGAGGGACAGGGATTTTACAATGAGCAGTTCTTC
CDR3: CASSQEGQGFYNEQFF
V: TRBV4-1
J: TRBJ2-1
size: NA
D: TRBD1

DNA: TGTGCCAGTAGTTCGGCGCTGGTGGTCAATGAGCAGTTCTTC
CDR3: CASSSALVVNEQFF
V: TRBV19
J: TRBJ2-1
size: once
D: NA

DNA: TGTGCCAGCAGCCAAGAAGTGGGGAGCAATCAGCCCCAGCATTTT
CDR3: CASSQEVGSNQPQHF
V: TRBV4-2
J: TRBJ1-5
size: NA
D: NA

DNA: TGTGCCAGCAGCCAAGAGGGGGGAAAGAACACTGAAGCTTTCTTT
CDR3: CASSQEGGKNTEAFF
V: TRBV4-2
J: TRBJ1-1
size: NA
D: NA

DNA: TGTGCCAGTAGTGCAGGGACAGTCAAGGATACGCAGTATTTT
CDR3: CASSAGTVKDTQYF
V: TRBV19
J: TRBJ2-3
size: NA
D: TRBD1

DNA: TGTGCCAGCAGCACAACAGGGATTGATACGCAGTATTTT
CDR3: CASSTTGIDTQYF
V: TRBV7-3
J: TRBJ2-3
size: NA
D: NA

DNA: TGTGCCAGCAGTAAAGCAGCGGACACCTTGACGAACACTGAAGCTTTCTTT
CDR3: CASSKAADTLTNTEAFF
V: TRBV7-9
J: TRBJ1-1
size: NA
D: NA

DNA: TGTGCCAGCAGCTCACAGACCCCGAAGCAGTACTTC
CDR3: CASSSQTPKQYF
V: TRBV6-6
J: TRBJ2-7
size: NA
D: NA

DNA: TGTGCCAGCAGCTTAACCAACGATCAGCCCCAGCATTTT
CDR3: CASSLTNDQPQHF
V: TRBV7-2
J: TRBJ1-5
size: NA
D: NA

DNA: TGTGCCAGCAGCAAAGAACACCGGGACAGGGATATTGGGCGCTCCTACAATGAGCAGTTCTTC
CDR3: CASSKEHRDRDIGRSYNEQFF
V: TRBV21-1
J: TRBJ2-1
size: NA
D: NA

DNA: TGTGCCAGCAGCTCCTGGGCTGGGGGACCGAACACCGGGGAGCTGTTTTTT
CDR3: CASSSWAGGPNTGELFF
V: TRBV7-3
J: TRBJ2-2
size: NA
D: NA

DNA: TGTGCCAGCAGCGATTCAAGTAATAGACAAACCGGGGAGCTGTTTTTT
CDR3: CASSDSSNRQTGELFF
V: TRBV5-4
J: TRBJ2-2
size: once
D: NA

DNA: TGTGCCAGCAGTGAAAGGGCCTACGAGCAGTACTTC
CDR3: CASSERAYEQYF
V: TRBV2
J: TRBJ2-7
size: NA
D: NA

DNA: TGTGCCTGGAGGAAGGGGTTCGAAGAAGCTTTCTTT
CDR3: CAWRKGFEEAFF
V: TRBV30
J: TRBJ1-1
size: NA
D: NA

DNA: TGCAGTGCCGTACCAGGGAGTGAGCAGTTCTTC
CDR3: CSAVPGSEQFF
V: TRBV20-1
J: TRBJ2-1
size: few
D: NA

DNA: TGTGCCACCAGCAGGCTACCGTCTTCTGGCTACACCTTC
CDR3: CATSRLPSSGYTF
V: TRBV15
J: TRBJ1-2
size: NA
D: NA

DNA: TGTGCCAGCAGTCCCGGACTAGCGCCGTTCTACGAGCAGTACTTC
CDR3: CASSPGLAPFYEQYF
V: TRBV27
J: TRBJ2-7
size: once
D: TRBD2

DNA: TGTGCCAGCAAAGGGGGACTGGGAGAAAAACTGTTTTTT
CDR3: CASKGGLGEKLFF
V: TRBV6-5
J: TRBJ1-4
size: NA
D: NA

DNA: TGTGCCAGCAGCTTAATGCCTAGCGGGAGCAATGAGCAGTTCTTC
CDR3: CASSLMPSGSNEQFF
V: TRBV7-3
J: TRBJ2-1
size: once
D: TRBD2

DNA: TGTGCCAGCACCTCAAATAGGGCTGGAAACACCATATATTTT
CDR3: CASTSNRAGNTIYF
V: TRBV6-1
J: TRBJ1-3
size: NA
D: NA

DNA: TGTGCCAGCAGTATCCCGCAGGGCACCACTGAAGCTTTCTTT
CDR3: CASSIPQGTTEAFF
V: TRBV28
J: TRBJ1-1
size: medium-sized
D: NA

DNA: TGTGCCAGCAGTGCAGGGTGGAATCAGCCCCAGCATTTT
CDR3: CASSAGWNQPQHF
V: TRBV2
J: TRBJ1-5
size: NA
D: NA

DNA: TGTGCCAGCAGTCCGGGACCAGATACGCAGTATTTT
CDR3: CASSPGPDTQYF
V: TRBV2
J: TRBJ2-3
size: NA
D: NA